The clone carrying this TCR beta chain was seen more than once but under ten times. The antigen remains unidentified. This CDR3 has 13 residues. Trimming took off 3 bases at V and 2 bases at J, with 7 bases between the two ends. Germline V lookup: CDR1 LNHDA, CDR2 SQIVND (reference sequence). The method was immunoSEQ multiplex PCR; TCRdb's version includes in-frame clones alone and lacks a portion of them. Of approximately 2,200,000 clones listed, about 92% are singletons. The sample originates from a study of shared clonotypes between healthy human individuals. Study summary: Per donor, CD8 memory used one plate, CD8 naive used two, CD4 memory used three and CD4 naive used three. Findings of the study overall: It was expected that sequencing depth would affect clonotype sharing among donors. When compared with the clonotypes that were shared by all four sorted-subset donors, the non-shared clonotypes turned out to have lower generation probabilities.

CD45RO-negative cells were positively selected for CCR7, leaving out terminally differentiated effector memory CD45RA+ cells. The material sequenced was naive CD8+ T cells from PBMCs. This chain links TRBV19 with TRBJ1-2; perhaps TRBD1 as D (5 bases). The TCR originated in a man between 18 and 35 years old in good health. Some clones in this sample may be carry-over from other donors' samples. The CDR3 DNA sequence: TGTGCCAGTAGTATGGGGGAGAACTATGGCTACACCTTC. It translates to CASSMGENYGYTF.